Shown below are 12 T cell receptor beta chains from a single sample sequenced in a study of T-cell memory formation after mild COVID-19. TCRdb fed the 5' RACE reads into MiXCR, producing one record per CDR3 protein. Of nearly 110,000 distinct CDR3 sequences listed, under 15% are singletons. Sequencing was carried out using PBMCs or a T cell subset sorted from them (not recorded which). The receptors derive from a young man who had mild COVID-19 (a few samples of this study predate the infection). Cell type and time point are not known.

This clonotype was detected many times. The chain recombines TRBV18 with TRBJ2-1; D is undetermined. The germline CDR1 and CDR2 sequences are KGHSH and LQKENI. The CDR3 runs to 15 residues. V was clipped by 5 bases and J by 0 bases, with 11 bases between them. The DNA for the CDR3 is TGTGCCAGCTCAAACGGACCTAGCTCCTACAATGAGCAGTTCTTC. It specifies CASSNGPSSYNEQFF.

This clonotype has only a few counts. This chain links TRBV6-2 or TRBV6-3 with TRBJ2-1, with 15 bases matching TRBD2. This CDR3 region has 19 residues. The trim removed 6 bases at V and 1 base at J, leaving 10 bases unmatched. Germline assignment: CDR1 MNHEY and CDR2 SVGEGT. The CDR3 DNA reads TGTGCCAGCAGCTATGACCCCGGACTAGCGGGGGGGTCCTACAATGAGCAGTTCTTC. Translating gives CASSYDPGLAGGSYNEQFF.

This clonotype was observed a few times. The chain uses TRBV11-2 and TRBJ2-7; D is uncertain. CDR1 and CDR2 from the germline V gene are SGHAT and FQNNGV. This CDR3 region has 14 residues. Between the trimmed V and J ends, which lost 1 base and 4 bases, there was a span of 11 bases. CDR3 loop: CASSLAPAGYEQYF. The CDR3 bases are TGTGCCAGCAGCTTAGCCCCCGCAGGTTACGAGCAGTACTTC.

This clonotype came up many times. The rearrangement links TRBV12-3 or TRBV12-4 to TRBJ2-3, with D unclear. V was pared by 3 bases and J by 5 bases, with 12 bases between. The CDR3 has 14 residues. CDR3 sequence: CASSFSALIDTQYF. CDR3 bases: TGTGCCAGCAGTTTCTCCGCCTTAATAGATACGCAGTATTTT.

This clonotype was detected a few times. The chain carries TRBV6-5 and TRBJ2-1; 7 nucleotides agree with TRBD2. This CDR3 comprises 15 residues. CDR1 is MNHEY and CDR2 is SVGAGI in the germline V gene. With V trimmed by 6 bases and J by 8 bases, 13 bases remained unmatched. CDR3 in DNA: TGTGCCAGCAGCAAGGGCCCGTCGGGGAGGGATGAGCAGTTCTTC. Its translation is CASSKGPSGRDEQFF.

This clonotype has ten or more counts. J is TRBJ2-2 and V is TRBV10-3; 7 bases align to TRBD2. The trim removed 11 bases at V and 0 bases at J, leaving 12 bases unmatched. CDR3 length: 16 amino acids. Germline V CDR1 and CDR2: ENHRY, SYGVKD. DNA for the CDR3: TGTGCCGGCGCTGGGGAGGGGCCCTCGAACACCGGGGAGCTGTTTTTT. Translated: CAGAGEGPSNTGELFF.

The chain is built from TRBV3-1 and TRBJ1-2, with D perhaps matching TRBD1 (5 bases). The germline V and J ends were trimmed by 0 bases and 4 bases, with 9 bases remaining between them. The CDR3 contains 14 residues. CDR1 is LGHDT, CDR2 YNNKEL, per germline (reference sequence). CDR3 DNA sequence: TGTGCCAGCAGCCAAGAGACAGAGGCCTATGGCTACACCTTC. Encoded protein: CASSQETEAYGYTF.

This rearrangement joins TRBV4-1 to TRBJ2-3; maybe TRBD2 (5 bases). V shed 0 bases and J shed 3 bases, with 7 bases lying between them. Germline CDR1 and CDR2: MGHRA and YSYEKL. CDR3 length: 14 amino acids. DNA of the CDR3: TGCGCCAGCAGCCAAGAGGGAGCAACAGATACGCAGTATTTT. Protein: CASSQEGATDTQYF.

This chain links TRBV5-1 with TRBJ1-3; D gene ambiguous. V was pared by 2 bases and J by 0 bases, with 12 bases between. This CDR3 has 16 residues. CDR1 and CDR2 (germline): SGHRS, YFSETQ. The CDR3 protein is CASSFQTGISGNTIYF. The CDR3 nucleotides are TGCGCCAGCAGCTTCCAGACGGGGATCTCTGGAAACACCATATATTTT. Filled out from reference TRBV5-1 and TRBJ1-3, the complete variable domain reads KAGVTQTPRYLIKTRGQQVTLSCSPISGHRSVSWYQQTPGQGLQFLFEYFSETQRNKGNFPGRFSGRQFSNSRSEMNVSTLELGDSALYLCASSFQTGISGNTIYFGEGSWLTVV.

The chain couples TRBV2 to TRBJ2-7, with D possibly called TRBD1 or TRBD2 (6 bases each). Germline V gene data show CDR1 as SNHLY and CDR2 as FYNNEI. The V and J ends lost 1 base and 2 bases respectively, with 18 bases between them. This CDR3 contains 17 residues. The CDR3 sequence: CASSEDPGARGAYEQYV. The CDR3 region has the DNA TGTGCCAGCAGTGAAGACCCAGGGGCAAGGGGGGCCTACGAGCAGTACGTC.

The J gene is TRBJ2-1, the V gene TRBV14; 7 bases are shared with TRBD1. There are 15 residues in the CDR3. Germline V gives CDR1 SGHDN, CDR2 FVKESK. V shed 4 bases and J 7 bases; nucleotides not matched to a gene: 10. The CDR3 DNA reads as TGTGCCAGCAGCCTAAGCCGACAGGGATGGAATGAGCAGTTCTTC. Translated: CASSLSRQGWNEQFF.

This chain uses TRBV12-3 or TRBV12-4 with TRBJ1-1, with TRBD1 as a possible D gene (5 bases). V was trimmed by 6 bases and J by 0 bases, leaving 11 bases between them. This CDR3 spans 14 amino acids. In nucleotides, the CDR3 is TGTGCCAGCAGCCGCGGGGACCTGAACACTGAAGCTTTCTTT. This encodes CASSRGDLNTEAFF.